The source of this T cell receptor (beta chain) is a study of graft-versus-host responses after intestinal transplantation (dated by TCRdb to the early 2020s). General notes on the study: The transplants that recipients got were multivisceral, liver-intestinal, or isolated intestinal. A cohort of 20 to 25 intestinal transplant recipients, including one retransplant, was enrolled, and a few patients lacking pretransplant specimens were excluded. Donor T cell macrochimerism was defined as a peak of at least 4% donor T cells among recipient peripheral blood mononuclear cells. To identify alloreactive clones, pre-transplant mixed lymphocyte reaction products were sequenced and then compared with unstimulated pre-transplant donor and recipient T cells. After intestinal transplantation, graft-versus-host and host-versus-graft alloreactive T cell clones in the graft, circulation and bone marrow were tracked using bulk TCR-beta CDR3 sequencing. Samples from a few later patients were sequenced in-house on an Illumina MiSeq with MiXCR processing rather than by the commercial service. Every recipient was given anti-thymocyte globulin induction, followed by about three years of maintenance tacrolimus and steroids. The research as a whole found: Conclusions were limited by the relatively low number and heterogeneity of intestinal transplant patients. In patients with donor T cell macrochimerism, the allografts had high GvH to HvG T cell clonal ratios. GvH clones turned up in recipient bone marrow, with some appearing earlier in ileal mucosa or blood, a pattern consistent with an intestinal mucosal origin. Early after transplant, peak levels of circulating GvH clones were found to be associated with declines in HvG clones.

Library generation was performed with the immunoSEQ multiplex PCR assay. For most patients, genomic DNA was isolated with the Qiagen DNeasy Blood and Tissue Kit and shipped frozen to Adaptive Biotechnologies for TCR sequencing. For most patients, high-throughput TCR-beta CDR3 sequencing of genomic DNA was performed by Adaptive Biotechnologies. On the authors' methods: TCR sequencing data for around 19 patients were retrieved from Adaptive's ImmunoSEQ software; a few other patients were processed with MiXCR and VDJtools. To correct CD4 versus CD8 sorting errors, sequences present in both subsets at a frequency ratio below 5:1 were removed. Because the origin of CDR3 nucleotide sequences shared between donor and recipient could not be assigned, those sequences were removed. Alloreactive clones required at least 2-fold expansion over unstimulated cells and minimum CFSE-low frequency of 0.002% (template counts) or 0.001% (read counts). A clone was considered mappable if detected in the sequenced pre-transplant spleen, lymph node, or MLR CFSE-low populations of the donor or recipient. Cumulative frequency of alloreactive clones was calculated as a percentage of all sequences weighted by copy number. Imported from immuneACCESS, the table was reduced by TCRdb to in-frame sequences with V and J called. These copies leave out some clones; in studies compared against another copy, an unresolved V gene accounts for under half, and the cause of the remainder is not known. V and J calls and clone size come straight from that table; D and trimming were deduced from the DNA. The sample contains tens of thousands of clones, approximately 80% of them found a single time. Clones ranked in the top ten supply about 0.4% of the sample.

The CDR3 runs 14 residues from the cysteine to the phenylalanine. The only DNA kept is the CDR3, 42 bases in frame from the first base. V sheds 9 bases and J sheds 4 bases, leaving 14 bases between their ends. In this sample, this clone turned up a few times. This clone's antigen is unknown. Base qualities are not provided; no much larger clone lies one nucleotide away. This specimen's time point label, interpreted: cells obtained before transplantation from donor or recipient. CD3+CD4+ and CD3+CD8+ populations were FACS-sorted from unstimulated pre-transplant donor and recipient cells taken from spleen or lymph nodes.

Recombination joined TRBV5-3 with TRBJ1-6, with the D gene uncertain. TRBV5-3 is classed as an ORF, of uncertain function. This sequence was found in a human donor who was the organ donor for an intestinal transplant. Sequencing used unstimulated CD4+ T cells sorted from spleen or lymph node cells, obtained before transplant. In nucleotide form, the sequence is TGTGCCACCTGTGCAGGCAAGTATAATTCACCCCTCCACTTT. Translated, it gives CATCAGKYNSPLHF.